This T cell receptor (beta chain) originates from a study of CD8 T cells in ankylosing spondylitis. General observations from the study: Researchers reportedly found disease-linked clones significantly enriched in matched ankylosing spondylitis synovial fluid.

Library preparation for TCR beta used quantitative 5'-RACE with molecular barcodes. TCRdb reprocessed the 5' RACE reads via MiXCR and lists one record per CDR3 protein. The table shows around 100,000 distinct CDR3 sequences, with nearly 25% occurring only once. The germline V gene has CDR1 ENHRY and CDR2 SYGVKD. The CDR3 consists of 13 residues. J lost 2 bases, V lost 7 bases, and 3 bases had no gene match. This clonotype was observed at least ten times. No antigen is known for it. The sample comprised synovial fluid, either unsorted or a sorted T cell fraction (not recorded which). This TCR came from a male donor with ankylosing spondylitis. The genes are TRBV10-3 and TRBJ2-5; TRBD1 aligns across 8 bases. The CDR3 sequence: CAIMGTGQETQYF. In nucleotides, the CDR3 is TGTGCCATCATGGGGACAGGACAAGAGACCCAGTACTTC.